These 32 T cell receptor beta chains were sequenced from one sample in a study of OX40 agonist ivuxolimab in advanced cancers. Method: immunoSEQ multiplex PCR; TCRdb's copy keeps in-frame clones and lacks some. In the table there are approximately 81,000 clones, about 85% of which are singletons. The source was CD4+ or CD8+ T cells sorted from blood, collected in a trial of the OX40 agonist ivuxolimab. The source of these receptors is an adult with an advanced solid tumor such as melanoma, head and neck, liver or kidney cancer.

This chain links TRBV6-4 with TRBJ2-1; D is uncertain. The CDR3 is 15 amino acids. Trimming shortened V by 2 bases and J by 0 bases, and 8 bases separated the two germline ends. Germline values: CDR1 MRHNA, CDR2 SNTAGT. As DNA, the CDR3 is TGTGCCAGCAGTGACAACGCTAACTCCTACAATGAGCAGTTCTTC. Residues: CASSDNANSYNEQFF.

The chain employs TRBV28 and TRBJ2-1, with 7 bases that match TRBD2. With V trimmed by 6 bases and J by 1 base, 6 bases remained unmatched. The CDR3 contains 15 residues. CDR1 and CDR2 from the germline V gene are MDHEN and SYDVKM. CDR3 in DNA: TGTGCCAGCAGAGAAAGCGGGAAATCCTACAATGAGCAGTTCTTC. This gives the protein CASRESGKSYNEQFF.

This clone was found a few times. This chain connects TRBV7-9 to TRBJ1-5, with D perhaps matching TRBD1 (6 bases). This CDR3 region has 15 residues. The V and J ends lost 6 bases and 1 base respectively, with 13 bases between them. CDR1 and CDR2 (germline): SEHNR, FQNEAQ (reference sequence). CDR3 nucleotide sequence: TGTGCCAGCAGTCACGACAGGTTCAGCAATCAGCCCCAGCATTTT. Amino acids: CASSHDRFSNQPQHF.

V usage is TRBV6-4 and J usage is TRBJ1-1; D is possibly TRBD1 (5 bases). This CDR3 has 12 residues. Germline V CDR1 and CDR2: MRHNA, SNTAGT. The V end lost 5 bases, the J end lost 14 bases, and 18 bases lay between the germline ends. For the CDR3, the DNA is TGTGCCAGCAGTTCCCGGGACGGCCTTCCCTTCTTT. This gives the protein CASSSRDGLPFF.

This clone was counted a few times. The chain recombines TRBV15 with TRBJ1-3; 7 nucleotides match TRBD1. In germline, CDR1 is LNHNV, CDR2 YYDKDF (reference sequence). Unmatched junction bases numbered 2, after V lost 8 bases and J lost 4 bases. The CDR3 contains 12 residues. The CDR3: CATRDSGNTIYF. DNA of the CDR3: TGTGCCACCCGGGACAGCGGAAACACCATATATTTT.

The chain employs TRBV19 and TRBJ2-6; D assignment may be TRBD1 or TRBD2 (5 bases each). This CDR3 has 16 amino acids. The ends were cut back, 4 bases at V and 2 bases at J, with 12 bases in the middle. Per the germline V gene, CDR1 is LNHDA and CDR2 is SQIVND (reference sequence). The chain's CDR3 is CASSTDLGAGANVLTF. CDR3 bases: TGTGCCAGTAGTACGGACTTAGGGGCTGGGGCCAACGTCCTGACTTTC.

The V and J genes are TRBV1 and TRBJ2-1. TRBV1 is noted as a pseudogene. The CDR3 is 14 residues long. The CDR3 here is CTSSRHRGGNEQFF. CDR3 bases: TGCACCAGCAGCCGCCACAGAGGTGGGAATGAGCAGTTCTTC.

This chain joins TRBV19 and TRBJ2-1; the match to TRBD1 covers 9 bases. J lost 7 bases, V lost 0 bases, and 7 bases had no gene match. Germline V gene sequence: CDR1 LNHDA, CDR2 SQIVND (reference sequence). The CDR3 contains 16 residues. CDR3 residues: CASSIDNRGQGNEQFF. The CDR3 DNA reads TGTGCCAGTAGTATAGATAACAGGGGGCAGGGGAATGAGCAGTTCTTC.

The chain recombines TRBV23-1 with TRBJ2-2, with 7 bases lining up with TRBD2. TRBV23-1 is filed as an ORF, its function uncertain. CDR3 length: 15 amino acids. J was trimmed by 3 bases and V by 7 bases; bases with no gene match: 8. The CDR3 region has the DNA TGCGCCAGCACCCCCGGGACTAAGTACACCGGGGAGCTGTTTTTT. This codes for CASTPGTKYTGELFF.

This rearrangement joins TRBV7-6 to TRBJ1-3, with D unclear. The CDR3 loop spans 13 amino acids. Germline V CDR1 and CDR2: SGHVS, FNYEAQ. The V end was cut by 4 bases, the J end by 4 bases, with 8 bases between. The CDR3 coding sequence is TGTGCCAGCAGCTCCAATTTAGGAAACACCATATATTTT. Translating it yields CASSSNLGNTIYF.

The chain couples TRBV29-1 to TRBJ2-1, with 10 bases fitting TRBD2. CDR3 size: 16 residues. The germline V gene has CDR1 SQVTM and CDR2 ANQGSEA. V shed 4 bases, J shed 5 bases, and the junction held 11 bases outside the gene matches. CDR3 amino acids: CSVGKASGSVNNEQFF. DNA of the CDR3: TGCAGCGTTGGAAAAGCTAGCGGGAGCGTCAACAATGAGCAGTTCTTC.

The V gene is TRBV7-9, the J gene TRBJ2-7; the match to TRBD2 covers 8 bases. The CDR3 loop spans 15 amino acids. Unmatched junction bases numbered 11, after V lost 5 bases and J lost 5 bases. Germline assignment: CDR1 SEHNR and CDR2 FQNEAQ (reference sequence). CDR3 protein: CASSTQAGVYHEQYF. The DNA for the CDR3 is TGTGCCAGCAGCACACAAGCGGGAGTGTACCACGAGCAGTACTTC. Full variable domain (remainder filled in from reference TRBV7-9 and TRBJ2-7): DTGVSQNPRHKITKRGQNVTFRCDPISEHNRLYWYRQTLGQGPEFLTYFQNEAQLEKSRLLSDRFSAERPKGSFSTLEIQRTEQGDSAMYLCASSTQAGVYHEQYFGPGTRLTVT.

V and J are TRBV6-4 and TRBJ2-5; possibly TRBD1 for D (5 bases). CDR3 length: 14 amino acids. Trimming took off 0 bases at V and 5 bases at J, with 10 bases between the two ends. Germline CDR1 and CDR2: MRHNA and SNTAGT. As DNA, the CDR3 is TGTGCCAGCAGTGACTCTCTCCAGGGCGAGACCCAGTACTTC. It translates to CASSDSLQGETQYF.

Only a few counts were recorded for this clone. The chain carries TRBV19 and TRBJ1-5; maybe TRBD1 (5 bases). This CDR3 contains 15 residues. The V end lost 7 bases, the J end lost 6 bases, and 19 bases lay between the germline ends. Germline CDR1 is LNHDA and CDR2 is SQIVND (reference sequence). The CDR3 here is CASTTAGGRIQPQHF. CDR3 DNA: TGTGCCAGTACCACGGCTGGGGGACGGATTCAGCCCCAGCATTTT. The variable domain in full, with the rest retrieved from reference TRBV19 and TRBJ1-5, is DGGITQSPKYLFRKEGQNVTLSCEQNLNHDAMYWYRQDPGQGLRLIYYSQIVNDFQKGDIAEGYSVSREKKESFPLTVTSAQKNPTAFYLCASTTAGGRIQPQHFGDGTRLSIL.

The chain carries TRBV9 and TRBJ1-1; unclear D gene. The V gene lost 0 bases and the J gene lost 8 bases, with 11 bases spanning the gap. Germline V gene lookup returns CDR1 SGDLS and CDR2 YYNGEE. This CDR3 region has 13 residues. This chain's CDR3 is CASSVGYAGEAFF. CDR3 bases: TGTGCCAGCAGCGTAGGGTATGCCGGGGAAGCTTTCTTT. Variable domain in full (rest from reference TRBV9 and TRBJ1-1): DSGVTQTPKHLITATGQRVTLRCSPRSGDLSVYWYQQSLDQGLQFLIQYYNGEERAKGNILERFSAQQFPDLHSELNLSSLELGDSALYFCASSVGYAGEAFFGQGTRLTVV.

The chain couples TRBV7-9 to TRBJ1-4; D perhaps matches TRBD1 (5 bases). The CDR3 is made up of 15 amino acids. Looked up from germline, CDR1 is SEHNR and CDR2 is FQNEAQ (reference sequence). V lost 3 bases, J lost 8 bases, and 16 bases lay in between. CDR3 sequence reads: CASSFSQGEGEKLFF. CDR3 nucleotide sequence: TGTGCCAGCAGCTTTAGTCAGGGAGAAGGAGAAAAACTGTTTTTT.

This clone appeared a few times. The V and J genes are TRBV10-3 and TRBJ1-2; 7 bases match TRBD1. CDR3 length: 12 residues. With V trimmed by 6 bases and J by 5 bases, 3 bases remained unmatched. The germline gives CDR1 ENHRY, CDR2 SYGVKD. DNA for the CDR3: TGTGCCATCAGCGGGACAGATTATGGCTACACCTTC. Protein: CAISGTDYGYTF.

This clone came up a few times. The chain couples TRBV20-1 to TRBJ1-1; 7 nucleotides match TRBD1. Germline assignment: CDR1 DFQATT and CDR2 SNEGSKA (reference sequence). The length of the CDR3 is 11 residues. V was pared by 6 bases and J by 5 bases, with 3 bases of the junction left unmatched. CDR3 loop: CSARGQTEAFF. The CDR3 DNA reads TGCAGTGCGCGGGGACAGACTGAAGCTTTCTTT.

In its sample, this clone ranks as medium-sized. The J gene is TRBJ2-3, the V gene TRBV10-2, with D tentatively TRBD1 (6 bases). V was pared by 6 bases and J by 0 bases, with 10 bases between. The CDR3 runs to 14 residues. CDR1 WSHSY and CDR2 SAAADI come from the germline V gene. Here the CDR3 DNA reads TGCGCCAGCAGGGACAGACCTAGCACAGATACGCAGTATTTT. Protein sequence: CASRDRPSTDTQYF.

For the CDR3, the DNA is TGTGCCAGCAGCCCCCCCTCCTTCCTGGGGGAGACCCAGTACTTC. Its protein is CASSPPSFLGETQYF. The rearrangement uses TRBV7-2 and TRBJ2-5; D call uncertain. Germline loops: CDR1 SGHTA, CDR2 FQGNSA. The CDR3 consists of 15 residues. Deletions cut 5 bases from V and 5 bases from J, with 18 bases between.

This chain uses TRBV19 with TRBJ2-2; a weak D match, TRBD2 (7 bases). V lost 2 bases, J lost 3 bases, and 13 bases lay in between. The germline gives CDR1 LNHDA, CDR2 SQIVND (reference sequence). The CDR3 extends over 16 amino acids. Here the CDR3 DNA reads TGTGCCAGTAGTATACCGGGGGGCCGTTACACCGGGGAGCTGTTTTTT. Translation: CASSIPGGRYTGELFF. Variable domain in full (rest from reference TRBV19 and TRBJ2-2): DGGITQSPKYLFRKEGQNVTLSCEQNLNHDAMYWYRQDPGQGLRLIYYSQIVNDFQKGDIAEGYSVSREKKESFPLTVTSAQKNPTAFYLCASSIPGGRYTGELFFGEGSRLTVL.

The chain recombines TRBV11-2 with TRBJ2-5; 7 nucleotides align to TRBD2. Unmatched junction bases numbered 9, after V lost 1 base and J lost 4 bases. CDR3 length equals 16 residues. In germline, CDR1 is SGHAT, CDR2 FQNNGV. The CDR3 spells CASSLVSSGWGETQYF. Here the CDR3 DNA reads TGTGCCAGCAGCTTAGTGTCTAGCGGATGGGGAGAGACCCAGTACTTC.

The gene calls are TRBV6-1 and TRBJ1-5; 9 bases are shared with TRBD1. This CDR3 has 13 amino acids. The germline gives CDR1 MNHNS, CDR2 SASEGT. The junction had 3 bases not matched to a gene; V was cut back by 6 bases and J by 6 bases. CDR3 sequence (DNA): TGTGCCAGCAGGGGGGGACAGGGTCAGCCCCAGCATTTT. Protein product: CASRGGQGQPQHF.

The chain links TRBV2 to TRBJ2-5; 7 positions match TRBD1. V lost 4 bases to trimming and J lost 3 bases; unmatched junction nucleotides: 5. The CDR3 totals 14 residues. CDR1 is SNHLY and CDR2 is FYNNEI in the germline V gene. The CDR3 DNA is TGTGCCAGCAGTGGACAGGGTTTGAAAGAGACCCAGTACTTC. As protein: CASSGQGLKETQYF.

The rearrangement uses TRBV5-1 and TRBJ2-7; a possible D gene is TRBD1 (5 bases). The CDR3 is made up of 13 amino acids. V gave up 4 bases and J gave up 3 bases, with 11 bases separating them. Germline V gene data show CDR1 as SGHRS and CDR2 as YFSETQ. The CDR3 reads CASSQGFNYEQYF. The CDR3 DNA follows: TGCGCCAGCAGCCAGGGATTCAACTACGAGCAGTACTTC. The variable domain in full, with the rest retrieved from reference TRBV5-1 and TRBJ2-7, is KAGVTQTPRYLIKTRGQQVTLSCSPISGHRSVSWYQQTPGQGLQFLFEYFSETQRNKGNFPGRFSGRQFSNSRSEMNVSTLELGDSALYLCASSQGFNYEQYFGPGTRLTVT.

This sequence joins TRBV7-2 and TRBJ1-5, with D maybe TRBD1 (5 bases). CDR1 is SGHTA and CDR2 is FQGNSA in the germline V gene. V shed 9 bases and J shed 4 bases, with 13 bases lying between them. The CDR3 consists of 13 residues. The CDR3 sequence: CASSRDDNQPQHF. The CDR3 DNA reads as TGTGCCAGTTCCCGGGACGATAATCAGCCCCAGCATTTT.

Note on this clone: Other DNA sequences in the sample encode the same CDR3. The chain joins TRBV7-9 to TRBJ2-5; TRBD1 matches at 7 bases. CDR1 SEHNR and CDR2 FQNEAQ come from the germline V gene (reference sequence). J lost 5 bases, V lost 1 base, and 4 bases had no gene match. The CDR3 runs 14 residues. This CDR3 is CASSLGQGAETQYF. CDR3 nucleotide sequence: TGTGCCAGCAGCTTAGGACAGGGCGCGGAGACCCAGTACTTC.

This chain joins TRBV19 and TRBJ1-1; TRBD1 matches 11 bases. J was trimmed by 4 bases and V by 4 bases; bases with no gene match: 8. The CDR3 is 16 residues long. CDR1 is LNHDA, CDR2 SQIVND, per germline (reference sequence). The CDR3 loop is CASSTGGQGASTEAFF. The CDR3 DNA follows: TGTGCCAGTAGTACCGGCGGACAGGGGGCATCCACTGAAGCTTTCTTT.

V is TRBV28 and J is TRBJ1-2; D is unclear. V was pared by 4 bases and J by 4 bases, with 13 bases between. Germline-derived CDR1 and CDR2 are MDHEN and SYDVKM. This CDR3 spans 14 amino acids. CDR3 bases: TGTGCCAGCAGTTATCGATCCTCGGGCTATGGCTACACCTTC. It encodes CASSYRSSGYGYTF.

V is TRBV13 and J is TRBJ2-5; 10 nucleotides agree with TRBD2. V lost 0 bases, J lost 2 bases, and 3 bases stayed unmatched. Germline CDR1 and CDR2: PRHDT and FYEKMQ (reference sequence). CDR3 length: 16 residues. The CDR3 DNA reads TGTGCCAGCAGCTTAGGAGGTAGCGGGGGGCAAGAGACCCAGTACTTC. Translated, it gives CASSLGGSGGQETQYF.

The chain joins TRBV2 to TRBJ2-1; 7 positions agree with TRBD2. The CDR3 length is 15 residues. In germline, CDR1 is SNHLY, CDR2 FYNNEI. Trimming at V came to 2 bases and at J to 5 bases, leaving 6 bases not matched to a gene. CDR3 nucleotides: TGTGCCAGCAGTGAAATGCGGGAGCCCCACAATGAGCAGTTCTTC. Translating gives CASSEMREPHNEQFF.

The rearrangement joins TRBV6-6 to TRBJ2-5, with TRBD2 matching over 10 bases. The CDR3 extends over 14 amino acids. V was pared by 10 bases and J by 2 bases, with 7 bases of the junction left unmatched. Germline loops: CDR1 MNHNY, CDR2 SVGAGI (reference sequence). The CDR3 loop reads CATWTSGLQETQYF. CDR3 in DNA: TGTGCCACATGGACTAGCGGCCTTCAAGAGACCCAGTACTTC.